This T cell receptor (beta chain) is from a study of T cell responses to AZD1222 COVID-19 vaccine. Method: immunoSEQ multiplex PCR; TCRdb's copy keeps in-frame clones and lacks some. The sample has 160,000 or so clones, around 92% seen once. The germline gives CDR1 MNHEY, CDR2 SMNVEV (reference sequence). V shed 8 bases and J 9 bases; nucleotides not matched to a gene: 13. The CDR3 is 14 amino acids. The genes are TRBV27 and TRBJ1-5, with 7 bases that match TRBD1. The sequencing used peripheral blood, collected on day 0 of MenACWY control vaccination. This TCR derives from an adult in good health. The CDR3 spells CASPQGGRAGPQHF. The DNA of the CDR3 is TGTGCCAGCCCGCAGGGGGGACGAGCGGGGCCCCAGCATTTT.